This TCR beta chain was profiled in a study of cytomegalovirus exposure and HLA in healthy donors. Overall study results and limits: As immune exposure information, only CMV serostatus was available.

Germline CDR1 and CDR2: SNHLY and FYNNEI. After removal of 4 bases from V and 5 bases from J, the junction contained 7 bases not matched to a gene. This CDR3 has 17 amino acids. About this clone itself: Antigen unknown.

60 Vbeta and 13 Jbeta primers were used in PCR. Repertoires were generated with immunoSEQ multiplex PCR, while TCRdb's copy carries only in-frame clones and drops some. Among 100,000 to 150,000 clones listed, over 75% were seen once. The chain uses TRBV2 and TRBJ2-5; 16 bases are shared with TRBD2. The sample was PBMCs. This TCR was recovered from a male donor in good health and CMV-seropositive. As DNA, the CDR3 is TGTGCCAGCAGTGTGGGACTAGCGGGGGGGCGGGGCGAGACCCAGTACTTC. This sequence encodes CASSVGLAGGRGETQYF.